Reported below is one T cell receptor beta chain. The CDR3 contains 14 residues. The entry originates in a study of T cells in localized non-small cell lung cancer. TCRdb keeps only in-frame clones here, not all; method: immunoSEQ multiplex PCR. The sample has approximately 4,500 clones, roughly 29% seen once; the top ten hold about 7.8%. Specimen: lung tumor tissue, collected before any cancer treatment. The J gene is TRBJ1-2, the V gene TRBV22-1. TRBV22-1 is given as a pseudogene. The TCR was taken from a male donor at least 60 years old with stage I lung adenocarcinoma. The CDR3 bases are TGTGCCAGCAGTCAAAATTTCCCAAAGGATGGCTACACCTTC. It is translated as CASSQNFPKDGYTF.